This TCR beta chain is from a study of OX40 agonist ivuxolimab in advanced cancers. For the study at large: Patients enrolled in dose escalation were diagnosed with hepatocellular carcinoma, melanoma, renal cell or head and neck cancer. Three patients got partial responses; one had hepatocellular carcinoma and two had cutaneous melanoma.

Germline lookup yields CDR1 SGHTA and CDR2 FQGNSA. V lost 8 bases, J lost 7 bases, and 15 bases lay in between. This CDR3 spans 14 amino acids. TCRdb's copy holds only in-frame clones and misses some; the assay was immunoSEQ multiplex PCR. The repertoire holds 95,000 to 100,000 clones, approximately 80% seen once, with about 1.6% in the top ten. This clone has just a few counts. Its matching antigen is unknown. Whole-study findings and limits: The mean number of expanded clones was higher in CD8+ T cells than in CD4+.

Sequencing used CD4+ or CD8+ T cells sorted from blood, obtained in a trial of the OX40 agonist ivuxolimab. The chain links TRBV7-2 to TRBJ1-6; D unclear. This TCR was recovered from an adult with an advanced solid tumor such as melanoma, head and neck, liver or kidney cancer. The CDR3 DNA sequence: TGTGCCAGCGCCCCCACGACGCTGAATTCACCCCTCCACTTT. As protein: CASAPTTLNSPLHF. Filled out from reference TRBV7-2 and TRBJ1-6, the complete variable domain reads GAGVSQSPSNKVTEKGKDVELRCDPISGHTALYWYRQSLGQGLEFLIYFQGNSAPDKSGLPSDRFSAERTGGSVSTLTIQRTQQEDSAVYLCASAPTTLNSPLHFGNGTRLTVT.